This entry describes one T cell receptor beta chain. This record belongs to a study of patients and donors after allogeneic stem cell transplantation. The germline CDR1 and CDR2 sequences are GTSNPN and SVGIG (reference sequence). Trimming stripped 5 bases from V and 10 bases from J, with 13 bases between. The CDR3 extends over 11 amino acids. TCRdb reprocessed the RT-PCR reads via MiXCR and lists one record per CDR3 protein. The data show roughly 230,000 distinct CDR3 sequences, 13% to 15% seen once. Sequencing input: blood, either unsorted or a sorted T cell fraction (not recorded which). The sequence was collected from a human donor who was either an allogeneic HSCT recipient or a stem cell or donor lymphocyte infusion donor (not recorded which). It is not recorded whose cells these are; they may come from a transplant donor. The V and J genes are TRBV30 and TRBJ2-3; the D gene is possibly TRBD1 (6 bases). The CDR3 nucleotides read TGTGCCTGGGGCCTGGGGGCGGCGCAGTATTTT. Protein sequence: CAWGLGAAQYF.